This entry concerns a single TCR beta chain. Antigen: not known. This entry belongs to a study of cytomegalovirus exposure and HLA in healthy donors. Study at large: There were about 85 million unique TCRs (from HLA-typed donors) in an early data release. Among the approximately 410 genotyped donors, around 85% were placed in the Caucasian-associated ancestry cluster. Findings of the study overall: Analysis performed later showed TCR beta chains linked to HLA being more clonally expanded than equally common others. Another analysis was done later, and it associated more than 15,000 TCR beta sequences with HLA alleles at 0.05 false discovery rate.

Use of 60 Vbeta and 13 Jbeta primers characterized the PCR. Some clones are missing from TCRdb's copy, which holds only in-frame ones; the method was immunoSEQ multiplex PCR. The sample carries around 78,000 clones, around three quarters recorded once. Looked up from germline, CDR1 is SGHAT and CDR2 is FQNNGV. The CDR3 has 12 amino acids. Trimming took 5 bases from V and 1 from J, leaving 5 bases between them. The clonotype originates from a male donor in good health and CMV-seronegative. The chain is built from TRBV11-2 and TRBJ1-2; D is unresolved. Sequencing was carried out using PBMCs. CDR3 bases: TGTGCCAGCAGCCCCCATAACTATGGCTACACCTTC. The encoded protein is CASSPHNYGYTF.